Below, 7 T cell receptor beta chains from the same sample are listed, as sequenced in a study of T-cell memory formation after mild COVID-19 (dated by TCRdb to the early 2020s). The library was produced with 5' RACE. Sequencing used an Illumina NovaSeq 6000. TCRdb reran the public reads through fastp at Q25 and MiXCR, keeping productive beta chains. For every CDR3 protein sequence, its rows merge into one entry that carries the most common genes and DNA. The sample includes roughly 260,000 distinct CDR3 sequences, with about 15% observed a single time. Of the sample, around 3.4% is held by the ten largest clones. Sequencing was done on a sample of PBMCs or a T cell subset sorted from them (not recorded which). The receptors were gathered from a man between 18 and 35 years old who had mild COVID-19 (a few samples of this study predate the infection). The sample titles of this study are shuffled in the database, so cell type and time point are left out; the donor was told from shared clones.

The sample holds a few counts of this clonotype. The rearrangement uses TRBV5-6 and TRBJ2-2, with a weak D call TRBD2 (5 bases). V lost 1 base and J lost 4, with 14 bases in between. This CDR3 has 16 amino acids. Germline CDR1 reads SGHDT; CDR2 reads YYEEEE. CDR3 region: CASSLLGPRGTGELFF. Here the CDR3 DNA reads TGTGCCAGCAGCTTGTTGGGCCCTCGGGGCACCGGGGAGCTGTTTTTT.

This clonotype was counted at least ten times. This sequence joins TRBV27 and TRBJ2-3; TRBD2 matches at 7 bases. J gave up 0 bases and V 7 bases, and 13 bases lay outside the gene matches. The CDR3 runs 17 residues. In germline, CDR1 is MNHEY, CDR2 SMNVEV (reference sequence). In DNA form, the CDR3 reads TGTGCCAGCATGAACGGGGGGATCGGGCCTAGCACAGATACGCAGTATTTT. Translation gives CASMNGGIGPSTDTQYF.

This clonotype was recorded at least ten times. The chain employs TRBV3-1 and TRBJ2-4; the D call may be TRBD1 or TRBD2 (5 bases each). The CDR3 has 14 amino acids. Germline values: CDR1 LGHDT, CDR2 YNNKEL (reference sequence). Trimming shortened V by 2 bases and J by 5 bases, and 10 bases separated the two germline ends. The CDR3 here is CASSQRDGENIQYF. CDR3 in DNA: TGTGCCAGCAGCCAACGGGACGGAGAAAACATTCAGTACTTC.

This clonotype was observed a handful of times. J is TRBJ1-5 and V is TRBV12-3 or TRBV12-4; 7 bases are shared with TRBD1. This CDR3 has 15 residues. Losses at the gene ends were 6 bases for V and 1 base for J; bases not matched to a gene: 6. CDR3 nucleotides: TGTGCCAGCAGCCGTCAGGGGGGGAGCAATCAGCCCCAGCATTTT. Residues: CASSRQGGSNQPQHF.

This clonotype was seen only a few times. V and J are TRBV20-1 and TRBJ1-2; possibly TRBD1 for D (5 bases). This CDR3 has 15 amino acids. V was trimmed by 1 base and J by 2 bases, leaving 14 bases between them. Germline CDR1 and CDR2: DFQATT and SNEGSKA (reference sequence). CDR3 protein: CSARVPSGGNYGYTF. The CDR3 DNA reads TGCAGTGCTAGAGTCCCGAGCGGGGGGAACTATGGCTACACCTTC.

The chain has TRBV12-3 or TRBV12-4 and TRBJ2-6, with TRBD1 identical over 7 bases. Trimming cost V 6 bases and J 4 bases; bases outside gene matches: 3. The CDR3 runs 14 residues. For the CDR3, the DNA is TGTGCCAGCAGGACAGGGAACGGGGCCAACGTCCTGACTTTC. Its translation: CASRTGNGANVLTF.

This clonotype was detected many times. The rearrangement uses TRBV5-1 and TRBJ2-5; possible D gene TRBD2, 6 bases. Trimming stripped 7 bases from V and 5 bases from J, with 15 bases between. The CDR3 length is 13 residues. Germline CDR1 reads SGHRS; CDR2 reads YFSETQ. The CDR3 is CASARGSSETQYF. DNA for the CDR3: TGCGCCAGCGCCCGGGGGAGCTCCGAGACCCAGTACTTC.